This T cell receptor (beta chain) was observed in a study of T cells expressing NK-cell markers. Background on the study: Underlying the TCR beta repertoires were sorted CD3+CD56+NKG2C+, CD3+CD56+NKG2C- and CD3+CD56-NKG2C+ T cells. Overall study findings and caveats: The study found dominant NKG2C+ clonotypes at about 1.0-7.5% of CD8+ T cells in six donors.

On this clonotype itself: Its antigen remains unidentified.

The CDR3 is 15 residues long. Germline V gene lookup returns CDR1 SGHNT and CDR2 YYREEE (reference sequence). TCRdb derives one entry per CDR3 protein from the 5' RACE reads, leaving out DNA. This repertoire includes about 460,000 distinct CDR3 sequences. The source is a woman aged 50 to 60 in good health. The chain uses TRBV5-4 and TRBJ2-1. The sequenced sample consisted of blood T cells: a sorted CD56 or NKG2C T cell subset, CD4+ or CD8+ T cells, or bulk PBMC T cells (not recorded which). CDR3 amino acids: CASSLVLDSYNEQFF.